This entry features one T cell receptor beta chain sequence. Only in-frame clones appear in the TCRdb table, and some are missing; sequencing was by immunoSEQ multiplex PCR. The table records 85,000 to 95,000 clones, more than 75% of them present only once. Unmatched junction bases numbered 3, after V lost 1 base and J lost 7 bases. The CDR3 contains 13 residues. CDR1 is SEHNR and CDR2 is FQNEAQ in the germline V gene (reference sequence). The record originates from a study of glioma-infiltrating T cells after dendritic cell vaccination. Specimen: blood, collected before dendritic cell vaccination. The chain joins TRBV7-9 to TRBJ1-2; 7 positions match TRBD1. The clonotype was recovered from a human donor with glioblastoma. DNA of the CDR3: TGTGCCAGCAGCTTAGGACAGGGAGGTGGCTACACCTTC. Amino acid sequence: CASSLGQGGGYTF.